This entry lists 14 T cell receptor beta chains sequenced from one sample in a study of T cell changes during pregnancy in multiple sclerosis. Using immunoSEQ multiplex PCR, the repertoire was profiled, and TCRdb retains in-frame clones only, with some absent. The sample includes approximately 100,000 clones, roughly nine tenths seen only once; the top ten take about 3%. The sample in question was peripheral blood, obtained after pregnancy. The receptors were gathered from a female donor with multiple sclerosis, enrolled in a pregnancy study.

The chain joins TRBV25-1 to TRBJ2-5; perhaps TRBD2 as D (6 bases). Germline assignment: CDR1 MGHDK and CDR2 SYGVNS. CDR3 size: 15 residues. V lost 0 bases and J lost 5, with 13 bases in between. The CDR3 loop reads CASSEYLAGTETQYF. CDR3 coding DNA: TGTGCCAGCAGTGAATATTTGGCGGGGACGGAGACCCAGTACTTC.

V gene TRBV6-5 combines with J gene TRBJ1-2, with D possibly matching TRBD1 (5 bases). CDR3 size: 12 residues. Germline CDR1 and CDR2: MNHEY and SVGAGI. V was clipped by 4 bases and J by 5 bases, with 8 bases between them. CDR3 sequence (DNA): TGTGCCAGCAGTTCCGACAGATATGGCTACACCTTC. Amino acid sequence: CASSSDRYGYTF.

CDR3 sequence (DNA): TGCGCCAGCAGCTTGGGTGGGACAGCTAATAATTCACCCCTCCACTTT. Encoded protein: CASSLGGTANNSPLHF. The chain recombines TRBV5-1 with TRBJ1-6; 7 bases map to TRBD1. Unmatched junction bases numbered 5, after V lost 0 bases and J lost 5 bases. The CDR3 extends over 16 amino acids. Per germline, CDR1 SGHRS and CDR2 YFSETQ.

The V call is TRBV19, the J call TRBJ1-1; 8 bases agree with TRBD1. Germline CDR1 is LNHDA and CDR2 is SQIVND (reference sequence). V shed 10 bases and J 0 bases; nucleotides not matched to a gene: 13. There are 16 residues in the CDR3. The CDR3 DNA follows: TGTGCCACACACCGAGGGTGGGACAGGCTGAACACTGAAGCTTTCTTT. Encoded protein: CATHRGWDRLNTEAFF.

The chain links TRBV5-1 to TRBJ2-3; 8 positions agree with TRBD2. This CDR3 is 14 amino acids long. Germline trimming cut 2 bases from V and 2 bases from J; bases unmatched to any gene: 1. CDR1 and CDR2 (germline): SGHRS, YFSETQ. CDR3 protein: CASSLGLATDTQYF. The CDR3 DNA reads TGCGCCAGCAGCTTAGGACTAGCCACAGATACGCAGTATTTT.

This chain uses TRBV19 with TRBJ2-3; 9 bases map to TRBD2. The CDR3 has 18 residues. The trim removed 3 bases at V and 2 bases at J, leaving 12 bases unmatched. CDR1 is LNHDA, CDR2 SQIVND, per germline (reference sequence). This chain's CDR3 is CASSMWPPGGGATDTQYF. CDR3 bases: TGTGCCAGTAGTATGTGGCCCCCTGGCGGGGGGGCCACAGATACGCAGTATTTT.

V and J are TRBV7-8 and TRBJ2-5; 8 bases map to TRBD1. Unmatched junction bases numbered 5, after V lost 5 bases and J lost 6 bases. Germline CDR1 SGHVS, CDR2 FQNEAQ. This CDR3 contains 13 residues. CDR3 bases: TGTGCCAGCAGCCAGGGACAGGCGAAGACCCAGTACTTC. This sequence encodes CASSQGQAKTQYF. Filled out from reference TRBV7-8 and TRBJ2-5, the complete variable domain reads GAGVSQSPRYKVAKRGQDVALRCDPISGHVSLFWYQQALGQGPEFLTYFQNEAQLDKSGLPSDRFFAERPEGSVSTLKIQRTQQEDSAVYLCASSQGQAKTQYFGPGTRLLVL.

This rearrangement joins TRBV11-1 to TRBJ2-6, with D hard to call. Germline V gives CDR1 SGHAT, CDR2 FQDESV (reference sequence). The CDR3 spans 15 residues. V lost 2 bases and J lost 4, with 9 bases in between. The CDR3 bases are TGTGCCAGCAGCTTAAACCGTCGGGGGGCCAACGTCCTGACTTTC. Its translation: CASSLNRRGANVLTF. Drawing the rest from reference TRBV11-1 and TRBJ2-6, the complete variable domain is EAEVAQSPRYKITEKSQAVAFWCDPISGHATLYWYRQILGQGPELLVQFQDESVVDDSQLPKDRFSAERLKGVDSTLKIQPAELGDSAMYLCASSLNRRGANVLTFGAGSRLTVL.

This clone came up once. The rearrangement uses TRBV5-1 and TRBJ2-6, with D possibly TRBD1 on 5 matching bases. Germline V CDR1 and CDR2: SGHRS, YFSETQ. V lost 1 base and J lost 3, with 17 bases in between. There are 18 residues in the CDR3. As DNA, the CDR3 is TGCGCCAGCAGCTTGACACAGGAACCTCACGATGGGGCCAACGTCCTGACTTTC. Encoded protein: CASSLTQEPHDGANVLTF.

V gene TRBV6-6 combines with J gene TRBJ2-7; D call uncertain. Germline CDR1 reads MNHNY; CDR2 reads SVGAGI (reference sequence). The V end lost 0 bases, the J end lost 5 bases, and 17 bases lay between the germline ends. CDR3 length: 16 amino acids. CDR3 sequence: CASSYSIPSESDEQYF. CDR3 nucleotide sequence: TGTGCCAGCAGTTACTCGATCCCGAGTGAGAGCGACGAGCAGTACTTC.

This clone was counted once. V usage is TRBV7-3 and J usage is TRBJ2-3, with TRBD2 matching 8 bases. Germline trimming cut 5 bases from V and 5 bases from J; bases unmatched to any gene: 3. The CDR3 loop spans 13 amino acids. Germline V gives CDR1 SGHTA, CDR2 FQGTGA. DNA of the CDR3: TGTGCCAGCAGCCGGGGGGGTGGAGATACGCAGTATTTT. Translating it yields CASSRGGGDTQYF.

The V and J genes are TRBV7-9 and TRBJ1-2, with no clear D. The CDR3 sequence is 13 residues long. Trimming took 3 bases from V and 6 from J, leaving 11 bases between them. The germline V gene has CDR1 SEHNR and CDR2 FQNEAQ (reference sequence). CDR3: CASSFFSVDGYTF. As DNA, the CDR3 is TGTGCCAGCAGCTTCTTTTCTGTCGATGGCTACACCTTC. Full variable domain (remainder filled in from reference TRBV7-9 and TRBJ1-2): DTGVSQNPRHKITKRGQNVTFRCDPISEHNRLYWYRQTLGQGPEFLTYFQNEAQLEKSRLLSDRFSAERPKGSFSTLEIQRTEQGDSAMYLCASSFFSVDGYTFGSGTRLTVV.

The rearrangement joins TRBV6-4 to TRBJ2-3; 10 nucleotides agree with TRBD1. Looked up from germline, CDR1 is MRHNA and CDR2 is SNTAGT. This CDR3 comprises 14 residues. V lost 2 bases and J lost 4; bases outside the gene matches: 0. The chain's CDR3 is CASSDGQGADTQYF. DNA for the CDR3: TGTGCCAGCAGTGACGGACAGGGGGCAGATACGCAGTATTTT.

The chain combines TRBV7-3 with TRBJ1-2, with D maybe TRBD1 (5 bases). The ends were cut back, 6 bases at V and 8 bases at J, with 16 bases in the middle. The CDR3 loop spans 13 amino acids. Germline-derived CDR1 and CDR2 are SGHTA and FQGTGA. The CDR3 loop is CASSHGGSEGYTF. CDR3 DNA: TGTGCCAGCAGTCATGGGGGGTCGGAAGGCTACACCTTC.